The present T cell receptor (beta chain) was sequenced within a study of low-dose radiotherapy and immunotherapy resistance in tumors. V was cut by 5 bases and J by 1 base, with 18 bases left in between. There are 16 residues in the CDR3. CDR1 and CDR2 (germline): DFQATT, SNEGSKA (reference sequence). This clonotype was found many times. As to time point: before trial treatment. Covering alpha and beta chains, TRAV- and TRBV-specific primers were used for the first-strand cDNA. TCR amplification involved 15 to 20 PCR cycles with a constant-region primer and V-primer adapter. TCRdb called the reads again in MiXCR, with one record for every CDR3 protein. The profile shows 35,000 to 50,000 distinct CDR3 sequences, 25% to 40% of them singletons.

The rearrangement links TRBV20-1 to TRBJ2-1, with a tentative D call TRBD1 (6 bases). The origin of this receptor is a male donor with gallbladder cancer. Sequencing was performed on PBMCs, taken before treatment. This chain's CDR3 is CSAFRRQVISYNEQFF. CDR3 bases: TGCAGTGCTTTTCGCCGACAGGTGATATCCTACAATGAGCAGTTCTTC.